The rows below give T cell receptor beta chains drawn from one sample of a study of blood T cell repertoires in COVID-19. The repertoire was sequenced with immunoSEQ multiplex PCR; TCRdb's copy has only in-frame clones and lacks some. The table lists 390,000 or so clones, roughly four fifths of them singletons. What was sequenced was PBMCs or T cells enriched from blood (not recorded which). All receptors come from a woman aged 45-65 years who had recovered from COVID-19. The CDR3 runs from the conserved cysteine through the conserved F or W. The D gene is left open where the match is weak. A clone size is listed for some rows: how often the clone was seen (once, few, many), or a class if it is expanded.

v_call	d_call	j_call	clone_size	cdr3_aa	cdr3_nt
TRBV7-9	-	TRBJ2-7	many	CASSSGRFPEQYF	TGTGCCAGCAGCTCCGGTCGGTTTCCCGAGCAGTACTTC
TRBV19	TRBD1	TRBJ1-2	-	CASNRGTNYGYTF	TGTGCCAGTAACAGGGGGACTAACTATGGCTACACCTTC
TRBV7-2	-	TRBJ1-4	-	CASSSGPIHAGEKLFF	TGTGCCAGCAGCAGCGGACCCATACACGCTGGTGAAAAACTGTTTTTT
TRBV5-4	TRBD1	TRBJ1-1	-	CASSLGQGAMGTEAFF	TGTGCCAGCAGCTTGGGACAGGGGGCGATGGGCACTGAAGCTTTCTTT
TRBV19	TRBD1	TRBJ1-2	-	CASRREDRVTNYGYTF	TGTGCCAGTAGGAGGGAGGACAGGGTTACGAACTATGGCTACACCTTC
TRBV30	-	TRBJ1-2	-	CAWSVPEASIYGYTF	TGTGCCTGGAGTGTACCGGAGGCCAGTATCTATGGCTACACCTTC
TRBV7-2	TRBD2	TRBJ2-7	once	CASTAAGGGRYEQYF	TGTGCCAGCACCGCAGCGGGGGGGGGCCGCTACGAGCAGTACTTC
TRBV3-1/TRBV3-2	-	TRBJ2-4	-	CASSPSLLRQRAKNIQYF	TGTGCCAGCAGCCCTTCCCTACTCAGACAGAGAGCCAAAAACATTCAGTACTTC
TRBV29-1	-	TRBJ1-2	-	CSAGDGGFYGYTF	TGCAGTGCAGGGGACGGAGGTTTCTATGGCTACACCTTC
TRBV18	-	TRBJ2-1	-	CASSPKWGHENEQFF	TGTGCCAGCTCACCAAAGTGGGGGCACGAAAATGAGCAGTTCTTC
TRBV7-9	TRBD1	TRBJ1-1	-	CASSLGSGGAFHTEAFF	TGTGCCAGCAGCTTAGGTTCAGGGGGCGCCTTCCACACTGAAGCTTTCTTT
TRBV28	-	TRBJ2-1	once	CASSVREQFF	TGTGCCAGCAGTGTCCGTGAGCAGTTCTTC
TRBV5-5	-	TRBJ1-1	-	CASSQRITENTEAFF	TGTGCCAGCAGCCAACGGATTACAGAGAACACTGAAGCTTTCTTT
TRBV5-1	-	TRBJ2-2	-	CASSQDIPIAGELFF	TGCGCCAGCAGCCAAGACATCCCCATAGCCGGGGAGCTGTTTTTT
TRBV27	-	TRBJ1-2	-	CASSRNRNLNYGYTF	TGTGCCAGCAGTCGAAACAGAAACCTCAACTATGGCTACACCTTC
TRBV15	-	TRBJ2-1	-	CATAGGSYNEQFF	TGTGCCACCGCTGGCGGGTCGTACAATGAGCAGTTCTTC
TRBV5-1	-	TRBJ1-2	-	CASSYQGDGYTF	TGCGCCAGCAGCTACCAGGGTGATGGCTACACCTTC